This TCR beta chain was identified during a study of blood T cell repertoires in COVID-19 (dated by TCRdb to 2020 to 2022). Regarding the complete study: Collaborator samples came from the United States, Italy and Spain and covered acute and convalescent phases of COVID-19. A freely available public database, intended as a resource for researchers studying the immune response to SARS-CoV-2, is where the repertoires were released. Samples were obtained from the ongoing ImmuneRACE study (first 160 participants) and from some 1,200 subjects provided by 6 global collaborators. The dataset comprised deeply sampled blood TCRbeta repertoires from subjects exposed to, actively infected with, or recovered from COVID-19. The prospective study material was composed of cDNA or gDNA derived from T cells, B-cell-depleted T cells, or PBMCs. The sample metadata nearly always contained a de-identified subject ID, COVID-19 status, age in years and sex. Where available, HLA class I and class II types were taken from metadata supplied by the sample provider and were not determined by assay-based typing. General findings and caveats noted by the study authors: How much clinical and demographic metadata was included differed by source and by participant, and the metadata was provided uncurated.

The immunoSEQ Assay, a bias-controlled multiplex PCR, was used to amplify TCRbeta CDR3 regions from genomic DNA. On the study's bioinformatics: Within the assay, amplification of reference gene primers was used to estimate how many nucleated cells each sample contained. Sequence reads were collapsed and filtered to measure the absolute abundance of every unique TCRbeta CDR3 rearrangement. For each sample, productive Simpson clonality was calculated as the square root of Simpson's diversity index across productive rearrangements. TCRdb took over this immuneACCESS table, retaining in-frame rearrangements with V and J assigned. Such tables are incomplete; in checked studies, under half of the missing clones stem from an unresolved V gene, and the remainder is unexplained. That table is the source of V, J and clone size, and D and trimming were worked out from the DNA. The sample includes 140,000 to 150,000 clones, with 84% observed a single time. The biggest ten clones account for 4.5% to 5.5% of the sample.

A note on this clone: Its specific antigen is unknown. Per-nucleotide qualities are absent, and no much larger clonotype sits a single base away.

CDR1 SEHNR and CDR2 FQNEAQ were looked up in the germline V gene (reference sequence). From the cysteine up to the phenylalanine, the CDR3 has a length of 15 residues. Just CDR3 DNA is preserved here, 45 bases in frame from base 1. V is pruned by 5 bases and J by 0 bases, leaving 6 bases of the junction without a gene match. Collaborating institutions collected whole blood in K2EDTA tubes following their own protocols. Collaborator samples were shipped for TCRbeta analysis as frozen whole blood, isolated PBMCs, or DNA extracted from either sample type. Sequencing used peripheral blood. This TCR was sampled from a human donor in a cohort sampled during active COVID-19. The sequence joins TRBV7-9 to TRBJ2-7; 8 bases in the middle match TRBD1. The nucleotide sequence is TGTGCCAGCAGCAGCCGACAGGGGACCTCCTACGAGCAGTACTTC. Translated, this gives CASSSRQGTSYEQYF.